The following is a TCR beta chain sequence with its context. As yet, its antigen is unknown. These data belong to a study of cytomegalovirus exposure and HLA in healthy donors. The overall study: Roughly 170 million T cells yielded fewer than 120 million unique TCR beta sequences in earlier analysis.

Both 60 Vbeta primers and 13 Jbeta primers went into the PCR. Clones were sequenced by immunoSEQ multiplex PCR, and TCRdb holds only the in-frame ones, with some missing. This table has 100,000 to 150,000 clones, 60% to 75% appearing once. Donors counted as nominally healthy when sampled, yet unrecorded immune exposures were likely. This CDR3 region has 16 residues. Losses at the gene ends were 6 bases for V and 6 bases for J; bases not matched to a gene: 8. Germline loops: CDR1 MNHNY, CDR2 SVGAGI (reference sequence). Study-wide findings and caveats: The CMV antigen specificity of a few CMV-associated chains was confirmed through in vitro analysis.

The specimen was PBMCs. The chain couples TRBV6-6 to TRBJ1-4, with 12 bases matching TRBD1. This TCR derives from a woman between 45 and 60 years old in good health and CMV-seropositive. The CDR3 loop is CASRSPGQGADEKLFF. CDR3 DNA sequence: TGTGCCAGCAGGTCTCCGGGACAGGGGGCAGATGAAAAACTGTTTTTT.